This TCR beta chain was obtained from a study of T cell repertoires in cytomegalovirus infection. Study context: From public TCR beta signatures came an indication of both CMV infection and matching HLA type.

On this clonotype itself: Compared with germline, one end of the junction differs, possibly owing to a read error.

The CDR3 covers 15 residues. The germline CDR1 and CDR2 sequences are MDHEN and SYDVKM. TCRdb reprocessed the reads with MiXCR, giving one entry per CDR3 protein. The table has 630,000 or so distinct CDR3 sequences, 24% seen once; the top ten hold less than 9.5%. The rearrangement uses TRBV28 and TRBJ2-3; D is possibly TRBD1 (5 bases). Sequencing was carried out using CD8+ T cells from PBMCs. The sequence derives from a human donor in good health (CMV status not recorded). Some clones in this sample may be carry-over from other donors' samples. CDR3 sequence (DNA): TGTGCCAACAGTTTCCGCAGGGAAAGCACAGATACGCAGTATTTT. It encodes CANSFRRESTDTQYF. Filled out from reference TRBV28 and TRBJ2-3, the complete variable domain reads DVKVTQSSRYLVKRTGEKVFLECVQDMDHENMFWYRQDPGLGLRLIYFSYDVKMKEKGDIPEGYSVSREKKERFSLILESASTNQTSMYLCANSFRRESTDTQYFGPGTRLTVL.